The 20 T cell receptor beta chains reported below all come from one sample, sequenced in a study of early T cells in non-severe SARS-CoV-2 infection. TCRdb processed the 5' RACE reads anew with MiXCR; each CDR3 protein has one entry. The sample lists roughly 56,000 distinct CDR3 sequences; roughly 13% were seen once. Input material: whole blood. The receptors here all came from an adult who was a healthcare worker with PCR-confirmed SARS-CoV-2 infection or an uninfected control (not recorded which).

This clonotype was detected many times. This rearrangement joins TRBV7-3 to TRBJ2-3; 8 bases agree with TRBD1. Germline V gene data show CDR1 as SGHTA and CDR2 as FQGTGA. V dropped 4 bases and J dropped 4; count of bases not matched to a gene: 7. The CDR3 consists of 15 residues. CDR3 region: CASSSYGQGPDTQYF. In nucleotides, the CDR3 is TGTGCCAGCAGCTCGTATGGACAGGGCCCAGATACGCAGTATTTT.

This clonotype was recorded many times. This rearrangement joins TRBV25-1 to TRBJ2-5; D is possibly TRBD1 (5 bases). The V end was cut by 4 bases, the J end by 5 bases, with 11 bases between. The germline V gene has CDR1 MGHDK and CDR2 SYGVNS. This CDR3 comprises 13 residues. The CDR3 here is CASSGTGGETQYF. CDR3 DNA sequence: TGTGCCAGCAGTGGAACAGGCGGCGAGACCCAGTACTTC.

J is TRBJ1-5 and V is TRBV19; unclear D gene. The length of the CDR3 is 11 residues. Trimming shortened V by 5 bases and J by 4 bases, and 3 bases separated the two germline ends. Looked up from germline, CDR1 is LNHDA and CDR2 is SQIVND (reference sequence). CDR3 sequence: CASSANQPQHF. Here the CDR3 DNA reads TGTGCCAGTAGTGCGAATCAGCCCCAGCATTTT.

The V and J genes are TRBV13 and TRBJ2-2; no firm D call. The germline CDR1 and CDR2 sequences are PRHDT and FYEKMQ (reference sequence). The germline V and J ends were trimmed by 2 bases and 4 bases, with 8 bases remaining between them. The CDR3 has 14 residues. The CDR3 region has the DNA TGTGCCAGCAGCTTAAGCCAAGGCACCGGGGAGCTGTTTTTT. It encodes CASSLSQGTGELFF.

In this sample, this clonotype turned up a few times. This chain connects TRBV6-6 to TRBJ2-7; possibly TRBD1 for D (6 bases). Germline CDR1 is MNHNY and CDR2 is SVGAGI (reference sequence). This CDR3 has 15 residues. V was clipped by 9 bases and J by 0 bases, with 18 bases between them. CDR3 loop: CASYSPGESSYEQYF. CDR3 nucleotide sequence: TGTGCCAGTTACTCACCAGGGGAGAGCTCCTACGAGCAGTACTTC.

In its sample, this clonotype was seen a few times. The V and J genes are TRBV10-3 and TRBJ2-3; 7 bases are shared with TRBD1. The ends lost 4 bases at V and 2 bases at J; junction bases unmatched: 3. Germline V lookup: CDR1 ENHRY, CDR2 SYGVKD. CDR3 length: 14 amino acids. The CDR3: CAISARGSTDTQYF. For the CDR3, the DNA is TGTGCCATCAGTGCCAGGGGGTCCACAGATACGCAGTATTTT.

The V gene is TRBV20-1, the J gene TRBJ1-1; D unclear. The V end was cut by 0 bases, the J end by 4 bases, with 9 bases between. The CDR3 runs 13 residues. Germline V gene lookup returns CDR1 DFQATT and CDR2 SNEGSKA (reference sequence). CDR3 sequence (DNA): TGCAGTGCTAGAGATCAGGTGGCCACTGAAGCTTTCTTT. Translating it yields CSARDQVATEAFF.

This rearrangement joins TRBV28 to TRBJ2-2; D unresolved. CDR3 length: 14 amino acids. V lost 5 bases and J 6 bases, leaving 13 bases between the germline ends. CDR1 and CDR2 (germline): MDHEN, SYDVKM. The CDR3 here is CASSPTGFSGELFF. DNA for the CDR3: TGTGCCAGCAGTCCCACCGGGTTTTCCGGGGAGCTGTTTTTT.

This clonotype appeared many times. This chain joins TRBV6-6 and TRBJ1-4; no definite D call. The germline V gene has CDR1 MNHNY and CDR2 SVGAGI (reference sequence). Deletions cut 6 bases from V and 4 bases from J, with 18 bases between. This CDR3 contains 16 residues. DNA for the CDR3: TGTGCCAGCAGACAGCAACCGACGGGTTTTAATGAAAAACTGTTTTTT. Protein: CASRQQPTGFNEKLFF.

This clonotype was counted ten times or more. The chain combines TRBV5-5 with TRBJ2-7, with D tentatively TRBD2 (6 bases). Germline assignment: CDR1 SGHKS and CDR2 YYEKEE (reference sequence). This CDR3 spans 15 amino acids. The V and J ends lost 0 bases and 0 bases respectively, with 10 bases between them. CDR3 coding DNA: TGTGCCAGCAGCTTGGATAGCGGTCGCTCCTACGAGCAGTACTTC. It yields the protein CASSLDSGRSYEQYF.

This clonotype appeared many times. The J gene is TRBJ1-3, the V gene TRBV29-1; unclear D gene. Deletions cut 4 bases from V and 0 bases from J, with 7 bases between. This CDR3 comprises 13 residues. CDR1 SQVTM and CDR2 ANQGSEA come from the germline V gene. The CDR3 nucleotides read TGCAGCGTTGGACATAGCTCTGGAAACACCATATATTTT. It is translated as CSVGHSSGNTIYF.

At least ten counts were recorded for this clonotype. This chain links TRBV6-5 with TRBJ1-3, with D uncertain. This CDR3 region has 13 residues. The ends were cut back, 5 bases at V and 3 bases at J, with 8 bases in the middle. Germline V CDR1 and CDR2: MNHEY, SVGAGI. The CDR3 loop reads CASSRFRGNTIYF. The CDR3 nucleotides are TGTGCCAGCAGTCGGTTCCGTGGAAACACCATATATTTT.

This clonotype occurred many times. The chain couples TRBV29-1 to TRBJ1-1, with D tentatively TRBD1 (5 bases). V gave up 6 bases and J gave up 1 base, with 12 bases separating them. The CDR3 length is 13 residues. Per the germline V gene, CDR1 is SQVTM and CDR2 is ANQGSEA. The CDR3 loop is CSVAAGWNTEAFF. CDR3 sequence (DNA): TGCAGCGTCGCGGCAGGGTGGAACACTGAAGCTTTCTTT.

This clonotype was found many times. This chain joins TRBV12-3 or TRBV12-4 and TRBJ1-6; TRBD1 might be the D (6 bases). The length of the CDR3 is 15 residues. V was shortened by 3 bases and J by 8 bases, with 14 bases between the two germline ends. The CDR3 is CASSFWQGTDSPLHF. Here the CDR3 DNA reads TGTGCCAGCAGTTTTTGGCAGGGGACGGATTCACCCCTCCACTTT.

V usage is TRBV7-2 and J usage is TRBJ2-5; D remains ambiguous. V dropped 3 bases and J dropped 5 bases, with 13 bases sitting between them. CDR3 length: 14 amino acids. The V gene's germline CDR1 is SGHTA and CDR2 FQGNSA. The CDR3 is CASSFKGWWETQYF. The CDR3 DNA is TGTGCCAGCAGCTTCAAGGGATGGTGGGAGACCCAGTACTTC.

This clonotype was observed a handful of times. The rearrangement uses TRBV28 and TRBJ2-3; unclear D gene. The length of the CDR3 is 13 residues. The V end was cut by 3 bases, the J end by 5 bases, with 9 bases between. Germline CDR1 is MDHEN and CDR2 is SYDVKM. The chain's CDR3 is CASSLRAGDTQYF. The CDR3 bases are TGTGCCAGCAGTTTGAGAGCCGGAGATACGCAGTATTTT.

V usage is TRBV28 and J usage is TRBJ1-3; a weak D match, TRBD1 (5 bases). The CDR3 has 16 amino acids. Per the germline V gene, CDR1 is MDHEN and CDR2 is SYDVKM. V was trimmed by 3 bases and J by 6 bases, leaving 18 bases between them. CDR3: CASSLPLGTAENTIYF. DNA of the CDR3: TGTGCCAGCAGTTTGCCCCTTGGGACGGCTGAAAACACCATATATTTT.

In this sample, this clonotype turned up a few times. The J gene is TRBJ2-7, the V gene TRBV7-9, with D possibly TRBD2 on 6 matching bases. In germline, CDR1 is SEHNR, CDR2 FQNEAQ (reference sequence). Trimming took 6 bases from V and 4 from J, leaving 10 bases between them. The CDR3 length is 12 residues. CDR3 residues: CASSMGLYEQYF. The CDR3 DNA reads as TGTGCCAGCAGTATGGGACTTTACGAGCAGTACTTC.

V is TRBV2 and J is TRBJ2-3; 7 nucleotides match TRBD1. The CDR3 covers 14 residues. J gave up 5 bases and V 6 bases, and 8 bases lay outside the gene matches. Germline V gene lookup returns CDR1 SNHLY and CDR2 FYNNEI. DNA for the CDR3: TGTGCCAGCAGCTACGACAGGGTGAAAGATACGCAGTATTTT. It specifies CASSYDRVKDTQYF.

This clonotype has just a few counts. CDR3 coding DNA: TGTGCCAGCAGCCCCTACGGAGCGGGAACGAACACCGGGGAGCTGTTTTTT. Its protein is CASSPYGAGTNTGELFF. The genes are TRBV7-9 and TRBJ2-2, with 7 bases fitting TRBD2. This CDR3 is 17 amino acids long. Germline assignment: CDR1 SEHNR and CDR2 FQNEAQ (reference sequence). V gave up 5 bases and J gave up 0 bases; unmatched junction bases: 9.